The T cell receptor (beta chain) under discussion was sequenced for a study of human T cells and chemical hapten exposure. Study-wide points: With DPC sensitization, TCRs exceeding 1 in 1000 frequency showed no change. Significantly more large CDR3 similarity clusters arose among expanded TCRs than among controls.

There are many counts of this clonotype. The antigen is unknown. TCRdb passed the RACE reads through MiXCR, listing each CDR3 protein once. The sample holds more than 250,000 distinct CDR3 sequences; about 7.7% are singletons and the top ten take around 1.2%. The time point is: pre-sensitization, week 0. Treatment: therapeutic diphenylcyclopropenone sensitization with weekly scalp DPC. Staff drew blood before applying each patch test. The V and J ends lost 5 bases and 0 bases respectively, with 19 bases between them. Germline V gene sequence: CDR1 SGHAT, CDR2 FQNNGV. This CDR3 region has 17 residues. This TCR was recovered from a man between 18 and 35 years old with alopecia areata. Some clones in this sample may be carry-over from other donors' samples. This specimen was whole blood, taken in connection with sensitization to the hapten diphenylcyclopropenone (DPC). The V and J genes are TRBV11-2 and TRBJ1-1; D is possibly TRBD1 (5 bases). The CDR3 nucleotides are TGTGCCAGCAGCCCCCTAGGGCCCAGACAGATGAACACTGAAGCTTTCTTT. Protein: CASSPLGPRQMNTEAFF.